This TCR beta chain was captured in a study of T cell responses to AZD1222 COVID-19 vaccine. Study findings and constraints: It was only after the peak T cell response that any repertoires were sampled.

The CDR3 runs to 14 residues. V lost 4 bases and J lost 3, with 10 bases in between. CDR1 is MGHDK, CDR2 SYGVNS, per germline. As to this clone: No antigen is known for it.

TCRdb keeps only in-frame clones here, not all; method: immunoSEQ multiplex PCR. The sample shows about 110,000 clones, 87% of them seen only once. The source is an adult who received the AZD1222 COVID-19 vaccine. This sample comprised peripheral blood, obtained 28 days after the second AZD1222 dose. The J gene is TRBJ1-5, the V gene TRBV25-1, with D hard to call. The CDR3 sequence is CASSGGNTNQPQHF. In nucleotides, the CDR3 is TGTGCCAGCAGTGGTGGGAATACCAATCAGCCCCAGCATTTT.